The rows below give T cell receptor beta chains drawn from one sample of a study of CD8+ T cells in alopecia areata. Data came from immunoSEQ multiplex PCR; TCRdb stores just in-frame clones and leaves some out. The table records just under 65,000 clones, more than 45% of them present only once. The input for sequencing was CD8+ T cells sorted from blood, taken between weeks 36 and 40, from a patient treated with tofacitinib. Source of these receptors: a human donor with alopecia areata. The CDR3 runs from the conserved cysteine through the conserved F or W. Fields, in order: J gene, V gene, clone size, D gene, CDR3 DNA, CDR3 protein. The D gene is left open where the match is weak. Not all rows give a size; the values are once, few, many and, for expanded clones, a class.

>TRBJ2-3|TRBV6-5|-|-
TGTGCCAGCAGTGACGCCCAGTTCACAGATACGCAGTATTTT
CASSDAQFTDTQYF
>TRBJ2-7|TRBV28|-|-
TGTGCCAGCAGTTTATTGAAGGGTATCGAGCAGTACTTC
CASSLLKGIEQYF
>TRBJ2-1|TRBV6-5|-|TRBD1
TGTGCCAGCAGCTCGGGACAGTACTCCTACAATGAGCAGTTCTTC
CASSSGQYSYNEQFF
>TRBJ1-1|TRBV6-5|few|-
TGTGCCAGCGCTTTCCGTGGGAACACTGAAGCTTTCTTT
CASAFRGNTEAFF
>TRBJ2-5|TRBV10-3|few|-
TGTGCCATCGGGGGCCGGGGGGCCCAGTACTTC
CAIGGRGAQYF
>TRBJ2-1|TRBV4-2|once|TRBD2
TGTGCCAGCAGCCCCCGCGGGATAGCGGGAGCGGGGGGTGAGCAGTTCTTC
CASSPRGIAGAGGEQFF
>TRBJ2-7|TRBV7-9|-|-
TGTGCCAGCAGCTTAGCGCTCAACGAGCAGTACTTC
CASSLALNEQYF
>TRBJ1-1|TRBV27|-|-
TGTGCCAGCGCCTTAAAAATGATGAACACTGAAGCTTTCTTT
CASALKMMNTEAFF
>TRBJ2-1|TRBV6-4|-|TRBD2
TGTGCCAGCAGTGGTTCGGCAGCGGGGGGTTACAATGAGCAGTTCTTC
CASSGSAAGGYNEQFF
>TRBJ2-1|TRBV15|-|TRBD1
TGTGCCACCAGCAGCCGGGACAGGCCTTACAATGAGCAGTTCTTC
CATSSRDRPYNEQFF
>TRBJ2-2|TRBV29-1|few|-
TGCAGCGTTAATCTGAACACCGGGGAGCTGTTTTTT
CSVNLNTGELFF
>TRBJ2-1|TRBV29-1|few|-
TGCAGCGTCCCCAGGCAGGGAGAGCAGTTCTTC
CSVPRQGEQFF
>TRBJ1-5|TRBV23-1|-|-
TGCGCCAGCACGTCCGGGAATAGCAATCAGCCCCAGCATTTT
CASTSGNSNQPQHF
>TRBJ1-4|TRBV7-9|medium-sized|-
TGTGCCAGCAGCTTAGTATCAGCAACTAATGAAAAACTGTTTTTT
CASSLVSATNEKLFF
>TRBJ2-1|TRBV6-5|-|TRBD1
TGTGCCAGCAGTTACGGGACAGGGGGCTATGAGCAGTTCTTC
CASSYGTGGYEQFF
>TRBJ2-7|TRBV9|few|TRBD1
TGTGCCAGCAGCCTCGGTGTGGGGACAGGGGGGTACGAGCAGTACTTC
CASSLGVGTGGYEQYF